This T cell receptor (beta chain) was identified during a study of blood T cell repertoires in COVID-19. The CDR3 loop spans 16 amino acids. V lost 5 bases, J lost 10 bases, and 16 bases stayed unmatched. The V gene's germline CDR1 is LNHNV and CDR2 YYDKDF (reference sequence). Original processing methods: Researchers report that nucleated cell counts were estimated from reference gene primer amplification. Profiled with immunoSEQ multiplex PCR; TCRdb holds only in-frame clones, not every one. The D gene and trimming were derived from the DNA, and the V and J assignments and clone size from that table. The data hold about 140,000 clones, with roughly 88% observed a single time.

The specimen was PBMCs or T cells enriched from blood (not recorded which). The rearrangement links TRBV15 to TRBJ2-1, with 8 bases matching TRBD2. The TCR was taken from a man aged 65 to 79 who had been exposed to COVID-19. For the CDR3, the DNA is TGTGCCACCAGCTTCTTTCCGGCTAGCGGGTGGAAGGAGCAGTTCTTC. It codes for CATSFFPASGWKEQFF. Combining the CDR3 with reference TRBV15 and TRBJ2-1 gives the whole variable domain DAMVIQNPRYQVTQFGKPVTLSCSQTLNHNVMYWYQQKSSQAPKLLFHYYDKDFNNEADTPDNFQSRRPNTSFCFLDIRSPGLGDTAMYLCATSFFPASGWKEQFFGPGTRLTVL.